This is a list of T cell receptor beta chains from one sample in a study of neoadjuvant anti-PD-1 for oral cavity cancer. Produced via immunoSEQ multiplex PCR; TCRdb's table is partial and in-frame only. This table has tens of thousands of clones, roughly 84% appearing once. The sequences come from PBMCs, collected before nivolumab (anti-PD-1) treatment. The receptors shown here come from a person between 40 and 80 years old with oral cavity squamous cell carcinoma. The CDR3 runs from the conserved cysteine through the conserved F or W. A D gene is named only where the DNA matches it firmly. Clone size, where shown, is once, few, many, or a class for clones that have expanded.

V	D	J	size	DNA	CDR3
TRBV9	-	TRBJ1-4	-	TGTGCCAGCAGCGTAGACTTAGGACAAGAAAAACTGTTTTTT	CASSVDLGQEKLFF
TRBV27	TRBD1	TRBJ1-5	few	TGTGCCAGCAGTAGACGGACAGGGAAGCAGCCCCAGCATTTT	CASSRRTGKQPQHF
TRBV4-1	TRBD2	TRBJ2-7	few	TGCGCCAGCAGCCAAGGCTATGGCGGGAGGGCCTACGAGCAGTACTTC	CASSQGYGGRAYEQYF
TRBV11-2	-	TRBJ2-7	-	TGTGCCAGCAGCTACGGACTGGACTACGAGCAGTACTTC	CASSYGLDYEQYF
TRBV5-5	TRBD2	TRBJ2-3	-	TGTGCCAGCGAAACTAGCGGCACAGATACGCAGTATTTT	CASETSGTDTQYF
TRBV9	-	TRBJ1-2	-	TGTGCCAGCAGCGTAGTGGGGGGGGCCCCCTATGGCTACACCTTC	CASSVVGGAPYGYTF
TRBV19	-	TRBJ1-6	-	TGTGCCAGTAGTATGGGGACCTCCCTGTTGGGTAATTCACCCCTCCACTTT	CASSMGTSLLGNSPLHF
TRBV19	TRBD1	TRBJ1-2	-	TGTGCCTTACAGGGGGACTATGGCTACACCTTC	CALQGDYGYTF
TRBV6-5	-	TRBJ2-7	-	TGTGCCAGCAGTTACTCGGCGCAATCCTACGAGCAGTACTTC	CASSYSAQSYEQYF
TRBV27	-	TRBJ1-3	few	TGTGCCAGCAAGGCATGGAGGGCCGGAAACACCATATATTTT	CASKAWRAGNTIYF
TRBV7-9	TRBD2	TRBJ2-1	-	TGTGCCAGCAGCTTATGGGGACTAGTCAATGAGCAGTTCTTC	CASSLWGLVNEQFF
TRBV30	-	TRBJ1-1	-	TGTGCCTGGAGTGTTATGGGCAGGGTGGCTTTCTTT	CAWSVMGRVAFF
TRBV7-9	-	TRBJ2-2	-	TGTGCCAGCAGCCCCCTGGGGGGGCTTGGCACCGGGGAGCTGTTTTTT	CASSPLGGLGTGELFF
TRBV4-2	TRBD2	TRBJ2-1	-	TGTGCCAGCAGCCAAGAACCTAGCGGGTCTCGGGGGGAGCAGTTCTTC	CASSQEPSGSRGEQFF
TRBV9	TRBD2	TRBJ2-3	-	TGTGCCAGCAGCCCCGGCAGCGGGGGAGATACGCAGTATTTT	CASSPGSGGDTQYF
TRBV9	TRBD1	TRBJ1-1	-	TGTGCCAGCAGCGTAGTAGAGGGGGCGGTGAACACTGAAGCTTTCTTT	CASSVVEGAVNTEAFF
TRBV28	TRBD1	TRBJ1-3	-	TGTGCCAGTCACTTCGGACAGGGCTCTGGAAACACCATATATTTT	CASHFGQGSGNTIYF
TRBV4-1	-	TRBJ1-6	-	TGCGCCAGCAGCCCAGAAGACATCCCAGGGAGCTCCTATAATTCACCCCTCCACTTT	CASSPEDIPGSSYNSPLHF
TRBV7-9	-	TRBJ1-2	-	TGTGCCAGCAGCCAGCGAGGGGATGGCTACACCTTC	CASSQRGDGYTF
TRBV29-1	TRBD1	TRBJ1-3	-	TGCAGCGTCCCGGGACAGGGTGGAAACACCATATATTTT	CSVPGQGGNTIYF
TRBV30	-	TRBJ1-4	many	TGTGCCATCTATGACAGGTCGGGAAAACTGTTTTTT	CAIYDRSGKLFF
TRBV7-6	-	TRBJ1-4	few	TGTGCCAGCAGCTTTGCAACTAATGAAAAACTGTTTTTT	CASSFATNEKLFF
TRBV2	-	TRBJ2-1	-	TGTGCCAGCAGTGAAAGGACTGCTTACAATGAGCAGTTCTTC	CASSERTAYNEQFF
TRBV7-3	-	TRBJ1-1	-	TGTGCCAGCAGCTTAAGGCGGGGGCCGACTGAAGCTTTCTTT	CASSLRRGPTEAFF
TRBV7-2	TRBD1	TRBJ1-1	-	TGTGCCAGCAGCCCTTACTCGGGACAGGGCAACACTGAAGCTTTCTTT	CASSPYSGQGNTEAFF
TRBV11-2	-	TRBJ2-7	once	TGTGCCAGCAGGCCCGACAGGGGGTCCAATAGCGGGAACTCCTACGAGCAGTACTTC	CASRPDRGSNSGNSYEQYF
TRBV11-2	TRBD2	TRBJ2-2	-	TGTGCCAGCAGCGGGGGGAGATTATTTGGGACTAGCGGCACCGGGGAGCTGTTTTTT	CASSGGRLFGTSGTGELFF
TRBV5-5	-	TRBJ1-1	-	TGTGCCAGCAGCTACAGGGCAAGTGAAGCTTTCTTT	CASSYRASEAFF
TRBV5-1	TRBD1	TRBJ2-1	-	TGCGCCAGCAGCTTGGGGGGACAGGGGTTCTACAATGAGCAGTTCTTC	CASSLGGQGFYNEQFF
TRBV6-1	TRBD1	TRBJ1-1	-	TGTGCCAGCAGTACCCGGGACAGACTGAACACTGAAGCTTTCTTT	CASSTRDRLNTEAFF
TRBV4-2	-	TRBJ2-3	once	TGTGCCAGCAGCCAAGATCCCCGGGGGCGCACAGATACGCAGTATTTT	CASSQDPRGRTDTQYF
TRBV28	TRBD1	TRBJ1-4	-	TGTGCCAGCAGGACAGGGTACGAAAAACTGTTTTTT	CASRTGYEKLFF
TRBV14	TRBD1	TRBJ2-3	-	TGTGCCAGCAGCCAAGATTTAGGGACAGCAGGACGAGATACGCAGTATTTT	CASSQDLGTAGRDTQYF
TRBV9	-	TRBJ2-2	-	TGTGCCAGCAGCGTGGGAGGAGTACGCACCGGGGAGCTGTTTTTT	CASSVGGVRTGELFF
TRBV29-1	-	TRBJ1-1	few	TGCAGCGTTGCCACTAAACATGGGACCAAGGGTGAAGCTTTCTTT	CSVATKHGTKGEAFF
TRBV5-1	-	TRBJ1-5	-	TGCGCCAGCAGCTTGGACTCAGGGAGGAATCAGCCCCAGCATTTT	CASSLDSGRNQPQHF
TRBV7-8	-	TRBJ2-2	-	TGTGCCAGCAGCGTTGGTCTCGCGGGAGGGGAGCTGTTTTTT	CASSVGLAGGELFF
TRBV7-8	TRBD1	TRBJ1-5	-	TGTGCCAGCAGCTTAACGACAGGGTCCAATCAGCCCCAGCATTTT	CASSLTTGSNQPQHF
TRBV7-9	-	TRBJ2-1	-	TGTGCCAGCAGCTTGAGGGCAGGGAGTGGGATCAATGAGCAGTTCTTC	CASSLRAGSGINEQFF
TRBV10-3	-	TRBJ2-1	-	TGTGCCATCAGTTGGGGAAAGCGGAACAACAATGAGCAGTTCTTC	CAISWGKRNNNEQFF
TRBV30	TRBD2	TRBJ2-2	-	TGTGCCTGGGGGGCCGGGACTAGCGGGATGACCGGGGAGCTGTTTTTT	CAWGAGTSGMTGELFF
TRBV4-1	-	TRBJ1-2	-	TGCGCCAGCAGCCAAGAAGGCAGGAGAAAGGGGGGCTACACCTTC	CASSQEGRRKGGYTF
TRBV5-4	-	TRBJ2-7	few	TGTGCCAGCAGCTTCATCACAGGGACCTACGAGCAGTACTTC	CASSFITGTYEQYF
TRBV7-9	-	TRBJ2-1	-	TGTGCCAGCAGCTTACCCGACAGTCAAGGGCAGTTCTTC	CASSLPDSQGQFF
TRBV6-1	-	TRBJ2-2	-	TGTGCCAGCAGTGAAGCGCTTCCGATGGGGGACACCGGGGAGCTGTTTTTT	CASSEALPMGDTGELFF
TRBV7-7	-	TRBJ2-2	-	TGTGCCAGCAGCCCCATCGGGGGAGTAAACACCGGGGAGCTGTTTTTT	CASSPIGGVNTGELFF
TRBV27	TRBD2	TRBJ2-7	-	TGTGCCAGCAGTTTCACCCCCGGGAGGAAAGGATCCTACGAGCAGTACTTC	CASSFTPGRKGSYEQYF
TRBV2	-	TRBJ1-5	few	TGTGCCAGCAAGGAAATGGGTTGGAGCAATCAGCCCCAGCATTTT	CASKEMGWSNQPQHF
TRBV7-2	TRBD1	TRBJ1-1	-	TGTGCCAGCAATCAAGACAGGGGGCGTGTGAACACTGAAGCTTTCTTT	CASNQDRGRVNTEAFF
TRBV4-1	-	TRBJ2-2	-	TGCGCCAGCAGCCGAGTCACCGGGGAGCTGTTTTTT	CASSRVTGELFF
TRBV27	-	TRBJ1-4	-	TGTGCCAGCAGTTCAAAGCGAGGGGCGTTAACTCAAAAACTGTTTTTT	CASSSKRGALTQKLFF
TRBV7-9	TRBD2	TRBJ2-5	few	TGTGCCAGCACTCCCGGACTAGCGGGGATGGAGACCCAGTACTTC	CASTPGLAGMETQYF
TRBV13	-	TRBJ2-7	-	TGTGCCAGCAGCTTCGGGGTGTCGTCCTACGAGCAGTACTTC	CASSFGVSSYEQYF
TRBV5-4	-	TRBJ2-1	few	TGTGCCAGCAGCTTGGAAGTGGGAGCCTCCTACAATGAGCAGTTCTTC	CASSLEVGASYNEQFF